Listed below are T cell receptor beta chains from one sample, sequenced in a study of cytomegalovirus exposure and HLA in healthy donors. Measured with immunoSEQ multiplex PCR; TCRdb has only the in-frame clones, and not every one. The sample shows more than 80,000 clones, 78% of them seen only once. The source material was PBMCs. These receptors came from a man younger than 30 in good health and CMV-seropositive. Each CDR3 is given with its conserved first and last residue. The D gene is left open where the match is weak. Where a row states a size, it is once, few, many or the class of an expanded clone; other rows omit it.

j_gene: TRBJ2-5
abundance: -
v_gene: TRBV7-8
d_gene: -
CDR3aa: CASSLLGRGDGETQYF
CDR3nt: TGTGCCAGCAGCTTATTAGGCAGGGGAGACGGGGAGACCCAGTACTTC

j_gene: TRBJ2-3
abundance: -
v_gene: TRBV2
d_gene: TRBD2
CDR3aa: CASSYSGSTDTQYF
CDR3nt: TGTGCCAGCAGTTATAGCGGGAGTACAGATACGCAGTATTTT

j_gene: TRBJ1-3
abundance: -
v_gene: TRBV6-5
d_gene: -
CDR3aa: CASSYAGENTIYF
CDR3nt: TGTGCCAGCAGTTACGCTGGGGAGAACACCATATATTTT

j_gene: TRBJ1-2
abundance: -
v_gene: TRBV28
d_gene: -
CDR3aa: CASDSAGVYGYTF
CDR3nt: TGTGCCAGCGATTCGGCAGGGGTTTATGGCTACACCTTC

j_gene: TRBJ2-1
abundance: few
v_gene: TRBV5-8
d_gene: TRBD2
CDR3aa: CASSLGGRRYNEQFF
CDR3nt: TGTGCCAGCAGCTTGGGCGGGAGAAGATACAATGAGCAGTTCTTC

j_gene: TRBJ1-2
abundance: -
v_gene: TRBV28
d_gene: -
CDR3aa: CASSPPVVGYTF
CDR3nt: TGTGCCAGCAGCCCCCCAGTGGTTGGCTACACCTTC

j_gene: TRBJ2-7
abundance: -
v_gene: TRBV7-8
d_gene: -
CDR3aa: CASSLDSGLYEQYF
CDR3nt: TGTGCCAGCAGCTTAGACAGCGGGCTCTACGAGCAGTACTTC

j_gene: TRBJ1-5
abundance: -
v_gene: TRBV15
d_gene: -
CDR3aa: CATSREIQGSPQHF
CDR3nt: TGTGCCACCAGCAGAGAAATCCAGGGATCGCCCCAGCATTTT

j_gene: TRBJ2-5
abundance: -
v_gene: TRBV28
d_gene: -
CDR3aa: CASNFRDIKETQYF
CDR3nt: TGTGCCAGCAACTTCCGGGACATAAAAGAGACCCAGTACTTC

j_gene: TRBJ1-4
abundance: -
v_gene: TRBV18
d_gene: -
CDR3aa: CASSRPSGSTNEKLFF
CDR3nt: TGTGCCAGCTCCCGGCCCAGCGGGTCAACTAATGAAAAACTGTTTTTT

j_gene: TRBJ1-1
abundance: -
v_gene: TRBV25-1
d_gene: -
CDR3aa: CASSEYPLGNTEAFF
CDR3nt: TGTGCCAGCAGTGAATATCCCCTAGGGAACACTGAAGCTTTCTTT

j_gene: TRBJ1-1
abundance: -
v_gene: TRBV6-6
d_gene: -
CDR3aa: CAVISSAEAFF
CDR3nt: TGTGCCGTAATAAGTTCAGCTGAAGCTTTCTTT

j_gene: TRBJ1-2
abundance: few
v_gene: TRBV7-9
d_gene: TRBD1
CDR3aa: CASSQQGRVNYGYTF
CDR3nt: TGTGCCAGCAGCCAACAGGGGAGAGTTAACTATGGCTACACCTTC

j_gene: TRBJ2-7
abundance: -
v_gene: TRBV7-9
d_gene: -
CDR3aa: CASRSSEDYEQYF
CDR3nt: TGTGCCAGCAGATCTAGCGAGGACTACGAGCAGTACTTC

j_gene: TRBJ1-1
abundance: many
v_gene: TRBV6-6
d_gene: TRBD1
CDR3aa: CASTPKGAGRPTEAFF
CDR3nt: TGTGCCAGCACCCCGAAGGGGGCAGGTAGGCCGACTGAAGCTTTCTTT

j_gene: TRBJ2-6
abundance: -
v_gene: TRBV7-8
d_gene: -
CDR3aa: CASSLVGGRSGANVLTF
CDR3nt: TGTGCCAGCAGCTTAGTCGGGGGGCGATCTGGGGCCAACGTCCTGACTTTC

j_gene: TRBJ2-7
abundance: -
v_gene: TRBV15
d_gene: -
CDR3aa: CATAREEDSYEQYF
CDR3nt: TGTGCCACGGCGAGGGAGGAGGATTCCTACGAGCAGTACTTC